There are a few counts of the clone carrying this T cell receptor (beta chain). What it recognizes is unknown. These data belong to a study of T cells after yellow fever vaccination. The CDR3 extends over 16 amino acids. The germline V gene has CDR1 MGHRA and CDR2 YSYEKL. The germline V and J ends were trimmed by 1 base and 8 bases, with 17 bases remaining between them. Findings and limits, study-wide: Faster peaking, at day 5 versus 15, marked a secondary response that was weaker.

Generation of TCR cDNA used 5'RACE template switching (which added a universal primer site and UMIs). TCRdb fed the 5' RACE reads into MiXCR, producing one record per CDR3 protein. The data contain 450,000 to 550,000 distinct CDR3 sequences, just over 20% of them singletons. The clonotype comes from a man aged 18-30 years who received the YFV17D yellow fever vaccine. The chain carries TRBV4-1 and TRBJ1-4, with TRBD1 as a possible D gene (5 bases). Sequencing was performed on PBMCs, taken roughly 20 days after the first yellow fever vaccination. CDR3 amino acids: CASSQVRGELEEKLFF. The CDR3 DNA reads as TGCGCCAGCAGCCAAGTAAGGGGCGAACTAGAGGAAAAACTGTTTTTT.